These 9 T cell receptor beta chains share one sample of origin, sequenced in a study of T cells after yellow fever vaccination. MiXCR, applied by TCRdb to the 5' RACE reads, yields one record per CDR3 protein. Among 620,000 or so distinct CDR3 sequences listed, approximately 16% were seen once. This sample comprised PBMCs, obtained less than 6 days after the first yellow fever vaccination. The receptors were gathered from a man aged 18-30 years who received the YFV17D yellow fever vaccine.

The chain employs TRBV20-1 and TRBJ2-6, with D unresolved. Trimming took off 5 bases at V and 0 bases at J, with 14 bases between the two ends. The CDR3 is 16 residues long. In germline, CDR1 is DFQATT, CDR2 SNEGSKA (reference sequence). The CDR3 DNA reads TGCAGTGCTGCCACCCAACTAAGCTCTGGGGCCAACGTCCTGACTTTC. Its translation: CSAATQLSSGANVLTF.

This clonotype has just a few counts. In DNA, the CDR3 is TGCGCCAGCAGCGGAGGGACTAGCTCAGATACGCAGTATTTT. This codes for CASSGGTSSDTQYF. This chain uses TRBV5-1 with TRBJ2-3, with 9 bases fitting TRBD2. This CDR3 contains 14 residues. In germline, CDR1 is SGHRS, CDR2 YFSETQ. Trimming took 4 bases from V and 4 from J; bases not matched to a gene: 4.

This clonotype was counted at least ten times. The V call is TRBV4-3, the J call TRBJ1-5; D not certain. There are 14 residues in the CDR3. V was trimmed by 0 bases and J by 3 bases, leaving 6 bases between them. Germline assignment: CDR1 LGHNA and CDR2 YSLEER. The DNA for the CDR3 is TGCGCCAGCAGCCAAGATAGTCTCAATCAGCCCCAGCATTTT. Translating it yields CASSQDSLNQPQHF.

V is TRBV29-1 and J is TRBJ2-5; weak D call: TRBD2 (6 bases). The germline V gene encodes CDR1 SQVTM and CDR2 ANQGSEA. V was pared by 5 bases and J by 5 bases, with 12 bases between. This CDR3 has 12 residues. The DNA for the CDR3 is TGCAGCGTTTCGCGGGAATCGGAGACCCAGTACTTC. This encodes CSVSRESETQYF. The full variable domain, its missing parts supplied by reference TRBV29-1 and TRBJ2-5, is SAVISQKPSRDICQRGTSLTIQCQVDSQVTMMFWYRQQPGQSLTLIATANQGSEATYESGFVIDKFPISRPNLTFSTLTVSNMSPEDSSIYLCSVSRESETQYFGPGTRLLVL.

This clonotype was counted between two and nine times. This chain connects TRBV5-1 to TRBJ2-2; D is perhaps TRBD2 (6 bases). Germline lookup yields CDR1 SGHRS and CDR2 YFSETQ. The ends were cut back, 7 bases at V and 2 bases at J, with 15 bases in the middle. This CDR3 has 15 amino acids. The CDR3 DNA sequence: TGCGCCAGCCAGGCGGGGAGCCTTAACACCGGGGAGCTGTTTTTT. Protein: CASQAGSLNTGELFF. Complete variable domain (other parts from reference TRBV5-1 and TRBJ2-2): KAGVTQTPRYLIKTRGQQVTLSCSPISGHRSVSWYQQTPGQGLQFLFEYFSETQRNKGNFPGRFSGRQFSNSRSEMNVSTLELGDSALYLCASQAGSLNTGELFFGEGSRLTVL.

This clonotype has only a few counts. For the CDR3, the DNA is TGCGCCAGCAGTGGACAGCCCCAAGAGACCCAGTACTTC. Translated, it gives CASSGQPQETQYF. The chain carries TRBV5-1 and TRBJ2-5; D may be TRBD1 (6 bases). V was cut by 5 bases and J by 1 base, with 9 bases left in between. Per germline, CDR1 SGHRS and CDR2 YFSETQ. The CDR3 is made up of 13 amino acids.

This clonotype was counted only a few times. The rearrangement links TRBV20-1 to TRBJ2-3; D tentatively reads TRBD1 or TRBD2 (7 bases each). The CDR3 covers 12 residues. Trimming took off 7 bases at V and 3 bases at J, with 11 bases between the two ends. Germline values: CDR1 DFQATT, CDR2 SNEGSKA (reference sequence). The CDR3 sequence: CSGRGGTDTQYF. The CDR3 DNA follows: TGCAGTGGCAGGGGGGGGACAGATACGCAGTATTTT.

V and J are TRBV7-2 and TRBJ2-4; D remains ambiguous. The V gene's germline CDR1 is SGHTA and CDR2 FQGNSA. CDR3 length: 13 residues. V was shortened by 7 bases and J by 5 bases, with 12 bases between the two germline ends. CDR3 in amino acids: CASNRRTENIQYF. CDR3 in DNA: TGTGCCAGCAACCGCCGCACCGAAAACATTCAGTACTTC.

With respect to this clonotype: The DNA is left out, because the CDR3 cannot be placed on it with certainty; the CDR3 is given as TCRdb lists it. The rearrangement joins TRBV12-3 or TRBV12-4 to TRBJ1-1; the D call of TRBD1 is as the table states it, not checked on the DNA. The length of the CDR3 is 14 amino acids, counting both ends. This CDR3 is CASSSSTGETEAFF.